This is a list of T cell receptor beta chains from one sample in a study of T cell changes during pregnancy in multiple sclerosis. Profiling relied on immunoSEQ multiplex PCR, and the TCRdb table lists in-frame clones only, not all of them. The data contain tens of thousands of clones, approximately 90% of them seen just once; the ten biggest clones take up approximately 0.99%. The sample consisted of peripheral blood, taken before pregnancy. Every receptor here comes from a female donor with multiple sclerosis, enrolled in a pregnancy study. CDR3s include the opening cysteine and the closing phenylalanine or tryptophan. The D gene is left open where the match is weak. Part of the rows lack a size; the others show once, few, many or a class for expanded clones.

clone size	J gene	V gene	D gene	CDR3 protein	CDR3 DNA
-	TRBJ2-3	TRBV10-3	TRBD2	CAISDAASGKTDTQYF	TGTGCCATCAGTGATGCGGCTAGCGGGAAGACAGATACGCAGTATTTT
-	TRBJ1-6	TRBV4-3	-	CASSQGRVGSPLHF	TGCGCCAGCAGCCAGGGCAGGGTAGGATCACCCCTCCACTTT
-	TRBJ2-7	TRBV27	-	CASRIPQGSSYEQYF	TGTGCCAGCCGAATTCCACAGGGATCCTCCTACGAGCAGTACTTC
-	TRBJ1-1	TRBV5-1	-	CASSLDMNTEAFF	TGCGCCAGCAGCTTGGATATGAACACTGAAGCTTTCTTT
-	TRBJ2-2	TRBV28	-	CASSLYFGVPNTGELFF	TGTGCCAGCAGTTTATATTTCGGAGTACCGAACACCGGGGAGCTGTTTTTT
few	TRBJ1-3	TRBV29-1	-	CSVERDGSGNTIYF	TGCAGCGTTGAGAGGGATGGCTCTGGAAACACCATATATTTT
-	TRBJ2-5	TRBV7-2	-	CASSLESRGQETQYF	TGTGCCAGCAGCTTAGAGAGTCGGGGGCAAGAGACCCAGTACTTC
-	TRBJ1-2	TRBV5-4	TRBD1	CASSSGQGTYGYTF	TGTGCCAGCAGCTCGGGACAGGGGACCTATGGCTACACCTTC
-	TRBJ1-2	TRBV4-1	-	CASSQDLNRINYGYTF	TGCGCCAGCAGCCAAGATCTTAACAGAATTAACTATGGCTACACCTTC
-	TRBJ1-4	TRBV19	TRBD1	CASEGAGNEKLFF	TGTGCCAGCGAGGGGGCCGGGAATGAAAAACTGTTTTTT
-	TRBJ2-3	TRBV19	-	CASSIDVQRDTQYF	TGTGCCAGTAGTATAGATGTACAGAGAGATACGCAGTATTTT
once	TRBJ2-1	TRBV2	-	CASSADAGRNEQFF	TGTGCCAGCAGTGCGGACGCGGGCCGGAATGAGCAGTTCTTC
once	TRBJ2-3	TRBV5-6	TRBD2	CASSSSGGNAFRTDTQYF	TGTGCCAGCAGCAGTAGCGGGGGGAACGCTTTTCGCACAGATACGCAGTATTTT
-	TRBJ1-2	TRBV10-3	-	CAISDGRVLGYTF	TGTGCCATCAGTGACGGCAGGGTTCTTGGCTACACCTTC
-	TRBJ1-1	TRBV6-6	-	CASSLGQNTEAFF	TGTGCCAGCAGTTTGGGGCAGAACACTGAAGCTTTCTTT
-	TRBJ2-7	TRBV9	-	CASSVGQGIREQYF	TGTGCCAGCAGCGTGGGGCAGGGGATACGCGAGCAGTACTTC
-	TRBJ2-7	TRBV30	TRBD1	CAWRGQLSSYEQYF	TGTGCCTGGAGGGGACAGCTTTCCTCCTACGAGCAGTACTTC
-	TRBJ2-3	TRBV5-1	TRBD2	CASSLEREGDTQYF	TGCGCCAGCAGCTTGGAGCGGGAGGGCGATACGCAGTATTTT
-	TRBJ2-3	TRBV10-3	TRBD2	CAISESSGRPDTQYF	TGTGCCATCAGTGAGTCTAGCGGGAGACCAGATACGCAGTATTTT
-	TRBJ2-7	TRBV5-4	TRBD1	CASIKDRGNSEQYF	TGTGCCAGCATCAAAGACAGGGGGAATAGCGAGCAGTACTTC
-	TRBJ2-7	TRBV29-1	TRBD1	CSVAGQGDEQYF	TGCAGCGTTGCTGGACAGGGGGACGAGCAGTACTTC
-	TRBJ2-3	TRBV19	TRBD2	CASSPLAGGNTDTQYF	TGTGCCAGTAGTCCGCTAGCGGGAGGTAACACAGATACGCAGTATTTT
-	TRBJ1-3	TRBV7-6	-	CASSLGEGIRGNTIYF	TGTGCCAGCAGCTTAGGGGAGGGGATTCGTGGAAACACCATATATTTT
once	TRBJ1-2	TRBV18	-	CASSPDRTTNYGYTF	TGTGCCAGCTCACCCGACAGGACGACTAACTATGGCTACACCTTC
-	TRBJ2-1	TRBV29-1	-	CSGAGTSKYNEQFF	TGCAGCGGGGCCGGGACTTCCAAATACAATGAGCAGTTCTTC
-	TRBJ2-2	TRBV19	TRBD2	CASSTRTSFNTGELFF	TGTGCCAGTAGTACCCGGACTAGCTTTAACACCGGGGAGCTGTTTTTT
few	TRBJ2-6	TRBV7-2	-	CASSPGGSGANVLTF	TGTGCCAGCAGCCCCGGGGGCTCTGGGGCCAACGTCCTGACTTTC
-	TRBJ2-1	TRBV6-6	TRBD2	CASSPTPSGGANEQFF	TGTGCCAGCAGTCCCACTCCTAGCGGGGGGGCAAATGAGCAGTTCTTC
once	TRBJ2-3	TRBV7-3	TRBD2	CASSSGGRGRVDTQYF	TGTGCCAGCAGCTCGGGAGGGAGGGGAAGGGTGGATACGCAGTATTTT
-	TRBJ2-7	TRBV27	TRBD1	CASSKSGTGGEQYF	TGTGCCAGCAGTAAGTCCGGGACAGGGGGCGAGCAGTACTTC
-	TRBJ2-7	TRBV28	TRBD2	CASSAGTSGSNEQYF	TGTGCCAGCTCCGCCGGGACTAGCGGTTCTAACGAGCAGTACTTC
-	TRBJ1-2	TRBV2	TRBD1	CASRTGTTYGYTF	TGTGCCAGCAGGACAGGGACAACTTATGGCTACACCTTC
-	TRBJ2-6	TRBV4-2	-	CASSQERTNSGANVLTF	TGTGCCAGCAGCCAAGAGCGGACTAACTCTGGGGCCAACGTCCTGACTTTC
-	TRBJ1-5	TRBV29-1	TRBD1	CSVGQGPNQPQHF	TGCAGCGTTGGACAGGGGCCCAATCAGCCCCAGCATTTT
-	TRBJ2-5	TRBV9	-	CASSGGQETQYF	TGTGCCAGCAGTGGAGGGCAAGAGACCCAGTACTTC
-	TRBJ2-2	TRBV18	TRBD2	CASKIAGVSNTGELFF	TGTGCCAGCAAAATAGCGGGAGTGTCTAACACCGGGGAGCTGTTTTTT
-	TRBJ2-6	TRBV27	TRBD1	CASRGYRGSGANVLTF	TGTGCCAGCAGGGGATACAGGGGGTCTGGGGCCAACGTCCTGACTTTC